A single sample is the source of the 26 T cell receptor beta chains below, sequenced in a study of cytomegalovirus exposure and HLA in healthy donors (dated by TCRdb to 2017 to 2019). The library was generated by the immunoSEQ multiplex PCR assay. A mixture of 60 forward primers for TCR Vbeta segments and 13 reverse primers for TCR Jbeta segments was used in the multiplex PCR. Entries here come from immuneACCESS through TCRdb and include only in-frame sequences with V and J called. Some clones fail to appear in such tables; in the studies checked, an unresolved V gene covers under half of the shortfall, and the cause of the remainder is unknown. The sample records 110,000 to 150,000 clones, 75% to 90% of which are singletons. Over 0.95% of the sample is in the top ten clones. Sequencing was done on a sample of PBMCs. These receptors were obtained from a female donor in good health and CMV-seronegative.

The chain is built from TRBV5-8 and TRBJ1-2; no firm D call. The CDR3 has 13 residues. With 2 bases removed from V and 3 bases from J, the gap between germline ends came to 8 bases. Germline V gene lookup returns CDR1 SGHTS and CDR2 YDEGEE. CDR3 amino acids: CASSLVEYYGYTF. In DNA form, the CDR3 reads TGTGCCAGCAGCTTAGTCGAGTACTATGGCTACACCTTC.

In this sample, this clone turned up once. V and J are TRBV5-1 and TRBJ1-1; the match to TRBD1 covers 7 bases. Looked up from germline, CDR1 is SGHRS and CDR2 is YFSETQ. Trimming cost V 4 bases and J 1 base; bases outside gene matches: 10. This CDR3 comprises 16 residues. The CDR3 sequence is CASSQILQGPNTEAFF. DNA of the CDR3: TGCGCCAGCAGCCAGATCTTACAGGGGCCGAACACTGAAGCTTTCTTT.

This sequence joins TRBV5-4 and TRBJ1-1, with 7 bases matching TRBD1. Trimming at V came to 5 bases and at J to 3 bases, leaving 10 bases not matched to a gene. The CDR3 runs to 15 residues. Germline V gene data show CDR1 as SGHNT and CDR2 as YYREEE (reference sequence). CDR3 region: CASSQPSQGDTEAFF. For the CDR3, the DNA is TGTGCCAGCAGTCAGCCTTCCCAGGGGGACACTGAAGCTTTCTTT.

This clone was detected once. This sequence joins TRBV4-1 and TRBJ2-1; 9 positions agree with TRBD2. Trimming took 0 bases from V and 6 from J; bases not matched to a gene: 12. Germline V lookup: CDR1 MGHRA, CDR2 YSYEKL. The CDR3 runs to 18 residues. In DNA, the CDR3 is TGCGCCAGCAGCCAAGATCTCCCCCCTGGGACTAGCAGCAATGAGCAGTTCTTC. Translated, it gives CASSQDLPPGTSSNEQFF.

In regard to this clone: A read error may account for a junction end that differs from germline. V is TRBV5-1 and J is TRBJ1-1, with D uncertain. CDR3 length: 13 residues. CDR1 is SGHRS and CDR2 is YFSETQ in the germline V gene. CDR3: CASSLDGWTEAFF. The CDR3 DNA sequence: TGCGCCAGCAGTTTGGACGGGTGGACTGAAGCTTTCTTT.

The chain recombines TRBV6-5 with TRBJ2-1; D is possibly TRBD1 (5 bases). V gave up 6 bases and J gave up 10 bases, with 16 bases separating them. This CDR3 is 13 amino acids long. The germline gives CDR1 MNHEY, CDR2 SVGAGI. The CDR3 bases are TGTGCCAGCAGCACTGCCCAGGGTCGGGAGCAGTTCTTC. It translates to CASSTAQGREQFF.

The V call is TRBV28, the J call TRBJ2-7, with 7 positions matching TRBD2. The CDR3 length is 16 residues. The germline CDR1 and CDR2 sequences are MDHEN and SYDVKM. After removal of 6 bases from V and 2 bases from J, the junction contained 13 bases not matched to a gene. CDR3 in amino acids: CASSSEEERDAYEQYF. The CDR3 bases are TGTGCCAGCAGCTCAGAAGAAGAGCGGGATGCCTACGAGCAGTACTTC.

This chain joins TRBV2 and TRBJ2-1; D ambiguous. Germline loops: CDR1 SNHLY, CDR2 FYNNEI. Between the trimmed V and J ends, which lost 6 bases and 5 bases, there was a span of 11 bases. CDR3 length: 13 residues. The chain's CDR3 is CASSSLGNNEQFF. The CDR3 DNA sequence: TGTGCCAGCAGCAGTCTAGGAAACAATGAGCAGTTCTTC. Variable domain in full (rest from reference TRBV2 and TRBJ2-1): EPEVTQTPSHQVTQMGQEVILRCVPISNHLYFYWYRQILGQKVEFLVSFYNNEISEKSEIFDDQFSVERPDGSNFTLKIRSTKLEDSAMYFCASSSLGNNEQFFGPGTRLTVL.

The chain joins TRBV4-1 to TRBJ2-7; a weak D match, TRBD2 (6 bases). Germline V CDR1 and CDR2: MGHRA, YSYEKL. This CDR3 has 16 amino acids. The V end was cut by 0 bases, the J end by 3 bases, with 15 bases between. For the CDR3, the DNA is TGCGCCAGCAGCCAAGAAGACGGGGGAATGGTCTACGAGCAGTACTTC. Its translation is CASSQEDGGMVYEQYF.

The gene calls are TRBV6-5 and TRBJ1-2, with 7 bases aligning to TRBD1. V trimming: 6 bases; J trimming: 3 bases; junction bases outside the gene matches: 4. Germline CDR1 and CDR2: MNHEY and SVGAGI. This CDR3 is built from 13 residues. CDR3 sequence (DNA): TGTGCCAGCAGCTTAGGGGGCGACTATGGCTACACCTTC. It yields the protein CASSLGGDYGYTF.

In the case of this clone: It is likely a read error, because the conserved phenylalanine at the end of the CDR3 is missing. This chain links TRBV5-1 with TRBJ1-5, with 8 nucleotides matching TRBD1. The ends lost 4 bases at V and 6 bases at J; junction bases unmatched: 9. CDR3 length: 15 residues. The germline CDR1 and CDR2 sequences are SGHRS and YFSETQ. CDR3 sequence (DNA): TGCGCCAGCAGCATTGGACAGGGCGAGGGTCAGCCCCAGCATGTT. Protein product: CASSIGQGEGQPQHV.

The CDR3 spells CASSRSGRSNEQFF. DNA of the CDR3: TGTGCCAGCAGCCGGAGCGGGAGAAGTAATGAGCAGTTCTTC. The chain couples TRBV11-2 to TRBJ2-1, with 8 bases aligning to TRBD2. The CDR3 contains 14 residues. V shed 5 bases and J 7 bases; nucleotides not matched to a gene: 7. Germline lookup yields CDR1 SGHAT and CDR2 FQNNGV.

The chain combines TRBV25-1 with TRBJ1-1, with a tentative D call TRBD1 (5 bases). The CDR3 is 13 residues long. Trimming cost V 2 bases and J 6 bases, with 10 bases left between them. Germline V gene data show CDR1 as MGHDK and CDR2 as SYGVNS. CDR3 residues: CASSEGAGAEAFF. CDR3 nucleotide sequence: TGTGCCAGCAGTGAAGGGGCGGGGGCTGAAGCTTTCTTT.

The chain recombines TRBV7-9 with TRBJ2-3; 8 bases agree with TRBD2. The length of the CDR3 is 17 residues. Germline lookup yields CDR1 SEHNR and CDR2 FQNEAQ (reference sequence). V shed 1 base and J 0 bases; nucleotides not matched to a gene: 6. The chain's CDR3 is CASSLEGSSGSTDTQYF. CDR3 in DNA: TGTGCCAGCAGCTTAGAAGGCTCTAGCGGGAGCACAGATACGCAGTATTTT.

The J gene is TRBJ1-1, the V gene TRBV6-1, with D possibly TRBD1 on 5 matching bases. Germline lookup yields CDR1 MNHNS and CDR2 SASEGT. The V and J ends lost 2 bases and 6 bases respectively, with 13 bases between them. This CDR3 comprises 14 residues. The CDR3 loop reads CASSEQGAVAEAFF. The CDR3 DNA sequence: TGTGCCAGCAGTGAACAGGGTGCAGTGGCTGAAGCTTTCTTT.

This chain joins TRBV11-1 and TRBJ2-2, with a possible D match to TRBD1 (6 bases). Germline V CDR1 and CDR2: SGHAT, FQDESV (reference sequence). With 5 bases removed from V and 1 base from J, the gap between germline ends came to 8 bases. This CDR3 comprises 14 residues. CDR3 in amino acids: CASSRQVNTGELFF. The CDR3 nucleotides read TGTGCCAGCAGCAGACAGGTGAACACCGGGGAGCTGTTTTTT.

The chain couples TRBV28 to TRBJ2-3; no clear D gene. Germline V gene lookup returns CDR1 MDHEN and CDR2 SYDVKM. The CDR3 extends over 15 amino acids. Trimming shortened V by 3 bases and J by 8 bases, and 18 bases separated the two germline ends. CDR3 residues: CASSFGQPTHGTQYF. The CDR3 region has the DNA TGTGCCAGCAGTTTTGGGCAGCCTACACATGGTACGCAGTATTTT.

The V gene is TRBV6-1, the J gene TRBJ1-2; no clear D gene. Germline CDR1 is MNHNS and CDR2 is SASEGT. Trimming took off 1 base at V and 4 bases at J, with 16 bases between the two ends. The CDR3 runs to 16 residues. The CDR3 nucleotides are TGTGCCAGCAGTGAAGTATGGGATCGGAGGATCTATGGCTACACCTTC. Its protein product is CASSEVWDRRIYGYTF.

This clone turned up a few times. This chain joins TRBV10-3 and TRBJ2-5; 10 bases are a match to TRBD1. The V and J ends lost 6 bases and 5 bases, in that order; junction bases with no gene match: 3. The CDR3 extends over 13 amino acids. Germline loops: CDR1 ENHRY, CDR2 SYGVKD. This CDR3 is CAISPGQGETQYF. DNA for the CDR3: TGTGCCATCAGCCCGGGACAGGGGGAGACCCAGTACTTC.

This clone was seen a handful of times. The chain combines TRBV11-1 with TRBJ2-5; D unresolved. Trimming removed 4 bases at V and 2 bases at J, with 5 bases between. The CDR3 extends over 12 amino acids. The V gene's germline CDR1 is SGHAT and CDR2 FQDESV (reference sequence). The CDR3 region has the DNA TGTGCCAGCAGCTCCACACAAGAGACCCAGTACTTC. Translated, it gives CASSSTQETQYF.

The chain recombines TRBV4-1 with TRBJ1-1; TRBD1 matches 8 bases. CDR1 MGHRA and CDR2 YSYEKL come from the germline V gene. With 5 bases clipped from V and 4 bases from J, the junction kept 3 bases outside the gene matches. This CDR3 comprises 13 residues. The CDR3 spells CASSFTGGTEAFF. The CDR3 nucleotides are TGCGCCAGCAGCTTTACAGGGGGCACTGAAGCTTTCTTT.

The J gene is TRBJ1-1, the V gene TRBV6-5, with D perhaps TRBD1 (6 bases). The CDR3 consists of 14 residues. Germline values: CDR1 MNHEY, CDR2 SVGAGI. V lost 0 bases to trimming and J lost 6 bases, with 11 bases between them. CDR3 protein: CASSYSGGLAEAFF. CDR3 DNA: TGTGCCAGCAGTTACTCCGGGGGGCTGGCTGAAGCTTTCTTT.

The DNA for the CDR3 is TGTGCCAGCTCTGTCACCCAGGGGCATGGCAATCAGCCCCAGCATTTT. As protein: CASSVTQGHGNQPQHF. This chain connects TRBV28 to TRBJ1-5; D is possibly TRBD1 (6 bases). V lost 8 bases and J lost 2, with 19 bases in between. Per germline, CDR1 MDHEN and CDR2 SYDVKM. The CDR3 length is 16 residues.

J is TRBJ2-1 and V is TRBV10-1; D remains unclear. V was trimmed by 6 bases and J by 12 bases, leaving 12 bases between them. Germline CDR1 WNHNN, CDR2 SYGVQD (reference sequence). The CDR3 totals 11 residues. The DNA of the CDR3 is TGCGCCAGCAGCGACTCGTTTGCGCAGTTCTTC. It translates to CASSDSFAQFF.

The chain links TRBV14 to TRBJ2-1; tentative D call: TRBD1 (6 bases). The V end was cut by 6 bases, the J end by 7 bases, with 16 bases between. Germline CDR1 and CDR2: SGHDN and FVKESK. The CDR3 spans 14 residues. CDR3 in amino acids: CASSFRTAKNEQFF. CDR3 sequence (DNA): TGTGCCAGCAGTTTCAGGACAGCAAAGAATGAGCAGTTCTTC.

The J gene is TRBJ2-7, the V gene TRBV27, with D possibly matching TRBD1 (6 bases). Germline V gene sequence: CDR1 MNHEY, CDR2 SMNVEV (reference sequence). V shed 3 bases and J shed 4 bases, with 10 bases lying between them. The length of the CDR3 is 13 residues. CDR3 protein: CASSFQGQYEQYF. The DNA of the CDR3 is TGTGCCAGCAGTTTTCAGGGGCAGTACGAGCAGTACTTC.